One and the same sample provided the 4 T cell receptor beta chains below, sequenced in a study of blood T cell repertoires in COVID-19. Some clones are missing from TCRdb's copy, which holds only in-frame ones; the method was immunoSEQ multiplex PCR. The table records hundreds of thousands of clones, roughly 84% of them present only once. The source material was PBMCs or T cells enriched from blood (not recorded which). Receptors originate from a woman aged 25-40 years who had recovered from COVID-19.

This chain connects TRBV13 to TRBJ1-6; TRBD1 agrees at 8 bases. There are 14 residues in the CDR3. The germline V gene has CDR1 PRHDT and CDR2 FYEKMQ (reference sequence). The V segment lost 4 bases and the J segment 11 bases; nucleotides outside the gene matches: 7. The CDR3 DNA is TGTGCCAGCAGCTCTGGACAGGGAGGGACACCCCTCCACTTT. It is translated as CASSSGQGGTPLHF.

This sequence joins TRBV6-5 and TRBJ2-2; perhaps TRBD2 as D (5 bases). V was cut by 2 bases and J by 13 bases, with 20 bases left in between. The germline gives CDR1 MNHEY, CDR2 SVGAGI. CDR3 length: 15 amino acids. The CDR3 coding sequence is TGTGCCAGCAGTTACAGAAGTAACCCACCGGGAATGCTGTTTTTT. Encoded protein: CASSYRSNPPGMLFF.

The V and J genes are TRBV19 and TRBJ1-1; D might be TRBD1 (5 bases). The CDR3 is made up of 12 amino acids. V dropped 8 bases and J dropped 4 bases, with 11 bases sitting between them. Germline lookup yields CDR1 LNHDA and CDR2 SQIVND (reference sequence). CDR3 in amino acids: CASLGRGTEAFF. CDR3 bases: TGTGCCAGTCTGGGAAGGGGCACTGAAGCTTTCTTT. Using reference TRBV19 and TRBJ1-1 for the parts outside the CDR3, the full variable domain is DGGITQSPKYLFRKEGQNVTLSCEQNLNHDAMYWYRQDPGQGLRLIYYSQIVNDFQKGDIAEGYSVSREKKESFPLTVTSAQKNPTAFYLCASLGRGTEAFFGQGTRLTVV.

CDR3 DNA sequence: TGTGCCAGCAGCTTAGGAGGGGGAAGCAATCAGCCCCAGCATTTT. This codes for CASSLGGGSNQPQHF. This chain uses TRBV7-2 with TRBJ1-5, with D possibly TRBD1 on 6 matching bases. The CDR3 loop spans 15 amino acids. Per germline, CDR1 SGHTA and CDR2 FQGNSA. Deletions cut 1 base from V and 1 base from J, with 8 bases between. The full variable domain, in which reference TRBV7-2 and TRBJ1-5 provide the parts outside the CDR3, is GAGVSQSPSNKVTEKGKDVELRCDPISGHTALYWYRQSLGQGLEFLIYFQGNSAPDKSGLPSDRFSAERTGGSVSTLTIQRTQQEDSAVYLCASSLGGGSNQPQHFGDGTRLSIL.